These 12 T cell receptor beta chains originate from one sample sequenced in a study of CD8 T cells in Susac syndrome. Random-hexamer reverse transcription was applied to roughly 0.5 to 1 ug RNA. TCRdb reanalysed the immunoSEQ multiplex PCR reads using MiXCR and keeps one entry per CDR3 protein. Among 65,000 to 80,000 distinct CDR3 sequences listed, about 91% were seen once. The sequencing sample was made of CD8+ T cells from PBMCs. These receptors were obtained from a human donor with multiple sclerosis.

The chain employs TRBV19 and TRBJ2-2; 8 bases align to TRBD2. This CDR3 comprises 15 residues. V dropped 4 bases and J dropped 4; count of bases not matched to a gene: 5. Germline lookup yields CDR1 LNHDA and CDR2 SQIVND (reference sequence). The CDR3 is CASSTGTRSTGELFF. CDR3 coding DNA: TGTGCCAGTAGTACTGGGACTAGAAGCACCGGGGAGCTGTTTTTT.

This clonotype was detected once. The gene calls are TRBV6-6 and TRBJ1-6; 9 positions match TRBD1. With 7 bases clipped from V and 10 bases from J, the junction kept 11 bases outside the gene matches. This CDR3 has 15 residues. In germline, CDR1 is MNHNY, CDR2 SVGAGI (reference sequence). The CDR3, as DNA: TGTGCCAGCACTCCGATAAGGGGACAGGGCTCACCCCTCCACTTT. Residues: CASTPIRGQGSPLHF.

J is TRBJ2-5 and V is TRBV28; 8 positions match TRBD1. Trimming cost V 7 bases and J 5 bases; bases outside gene matches: 15. Germline-derived CDR1 and CDR2 are MDHEN and SYDVKM. CDR3 length equals 16 residues. CDR3 in amino acids: CASTTMTRGLGETQYF. In nucleotides, the CDR3 is TGTGCCAGCACCACAATGACCAGGGGGCTGGGGGAGACCCAGTACTTC.

This chain connects TRBV9 to TRBJ2-7; D not resolved. With 4 bases removed from V and 1 base from J, the gap between germline ends came to 9 bases. From germline, CDR1 is SGDLS and CDR2 YYNGEE. This CDR3 has 13 residues. The CDR3 DNA follows: TGTGCCAGCAGCCAAGACGGTTCCTACGAGCAGTACTTC. Translating it yields CASSQDGSYEQYF. Full variable domain (missing parts from reference TRBV9 and TRBJ2-7): DSGVTQTPKHLITATGQRVTLRCSPRSGDLSVYWYQQSLDQGLQFLIQYYNGEERAKGNILERFSAQQFPDLHSELNLSSLELGDSALYFCASSQDGSYEQYFGPGTRLTVT.

This clonotype was found a few times. The chain's CDR3 is CASSLGRNQPQHF. The CDR3 region has the DNA TGTGCCAGCAGCTTGGGTCGAAATCAGCCCCAGCATTTT. The gene calls are TRBV5-6 and TRBJ1-5; D gene ambiguous. This CDR3 comprises 13 residues. Germline V gene lookup returns CDR1 SGHDT and CDR2 YYEEEE. The V gene lost 0 bases and the J gene lost 4 bases, with 5 bases spanning the gap.

J is TRBJ1-5 and V is TRBV6-1; D is unclear. V lost 10 bases, J lost 7 bases, and 20 bases lay in between. This CDR3 is built from 14 residues. Germline V CDR1 and CDR2: MNHNS, SASEGT. CDR3 nucleotides: TGTGCCATCCTCGAGCGGGCGGCCGCCCAGCCCCAGCATTTT. Translated: CAILERAAAQPQHF.

V is TRBV7-9 and J is TRBJ2-2; D remains ambiguous. V was clipped by 5 bases and J by 5 bases, with 18 bases between them. The length of the CDR3 is 16 residues. Germline V gene sequence: CDR1 SEHNR, CDR2 FQNEAQ (reference sequence). Written as DNA, the CDR3 is TGTGCCAGCAGCGACAACAAGAAATGGGAAACCGGGGAGCTGTTTTTT. This gives the protein CASSDNKKWETGELFF.

V is TRBV7-2 and J is TRBJ2-5; no definite D call. V gave up 3 bases and J gave up 0 bases, with 8 bases separating them. The CDR3 is made up of 14 amino acids. From germline, CDR1 is SGHTA and CDR2 FQGNSA. CDR3 DNA sequence: TGTGCCAGCAGCTTCTTCGACTACCAAGAGACCCAGTACTTC. Its protein product is CASSFFDYQETQYF.

The rearrangement links TRBV5-1 to TRBJ2-7, with D perhaps TRBD1 (6 bases). Germline CDR1 and CDR2: SGHRS and YFSETQ. The CDR3 loop spans 12 amino acids. V lost 2 bases to trimming and J lost 4 bases, with 7 bases between them. CDR3 bases: TGCGCCAGCAGCTTAGGACAGTACGAGCAGTACTTC. It is translated as CASSLGQYEQYF.

J is TRBJ2-5 and V is TRBV12-3 or TRBV12-4, with D uncertain. The CDR3 covers 13 residues. V was pared by 2 bases and J by 3 bases, with 7 bases between. The DNA of the CDR3 is TGTGCCAGCAGTTTAACGACCGAAGAGACCCAGTACTTC. Translating gives CASSLTTEETQYF.

The V and J genes are TRBV9 and TRBJ2-4; tentative D call: TRBD2 (6 bases). CDR1 SGDLS and CDR2 YYNGEE come from the germline V gene. The CDR3 runs 14 residues. With 3 bases removed from V and 9 bases from J, the gap between germline ends came to 16 bases. In DNA, the CDR3 is TGTGCCAGCAGCGGGTCCGGGACTTTAAGCATTCAGTACTTC. It specifies CASSGSGTLSIQYF.

V gene TRBV5-4 combines with J gene TRBJ2-5, with D perhaps TRBD2 (6 bases). Trimming took 5 bases from V and 5 from J, leaving 16 bases between them. This CDR3 is 14 amino acids long. Germline V gene lookup returns CDR1 SGHNT and CDR2 YYREEE (reference sequence). Here the CDR3 reads CASSTRLERETQYF. Written as DNA, the CDR3 is TGTGCCAGCAGTACCAGACTAGAGCGGGAGACCCAGTACTTC.